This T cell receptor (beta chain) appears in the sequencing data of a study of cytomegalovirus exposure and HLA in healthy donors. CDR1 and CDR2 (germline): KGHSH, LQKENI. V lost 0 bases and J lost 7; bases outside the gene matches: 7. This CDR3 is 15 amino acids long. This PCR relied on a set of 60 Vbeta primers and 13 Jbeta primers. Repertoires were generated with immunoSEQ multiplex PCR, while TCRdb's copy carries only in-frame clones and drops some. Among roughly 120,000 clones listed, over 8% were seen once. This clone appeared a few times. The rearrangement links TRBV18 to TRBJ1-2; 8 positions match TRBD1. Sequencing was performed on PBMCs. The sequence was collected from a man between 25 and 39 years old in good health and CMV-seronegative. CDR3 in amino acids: CASSPPDRVESGYTF. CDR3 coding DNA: TGTGCCAGCTCACCACCGGACAGGGTGGAGAGTGGCTACACCTTC.